Below, one T cell receptor (beta chain) is given with its context. No antigen is known for it. Within one base of it there is no much larger clone, and no base qualities were kept. Library prep was done by the immunoSEQ multiplex PCR assay. Entries here come from immuneACCESS through TCRdb and include only in-frame sequences with V and J called. Some clones fail to appear in such tables; in the studies checked, an unresolved V gene covers under half of the shortfall, and the cause of the remainder is unknown. For this sample there are 640,000 or so clones; roughly 86% appear just once. The ten most abundant clones make up roughly 0.0094% of the sample. The data are from a study of shared T cell receptors in the human thymus (dated by TCRdb to the early 2020s). Describing the broader study: The study investigated the way shared, self-reactive T-cell receptor alpha chains are produced in the human thymus.

CDR1 is given as MRHNA and CDR2 as SNTAGT, both from the germline V gene. V is cut by 4 bases and J by 7 bases, and the space between the germline ends is 20 bases. The CDR3 holds 16 amino acids from the cysteine to the phenylalanine. The sequence is cut down to CDR3 DNA, 48 bases in frame from base 1. The data were also submitted as part of a second study, on human thymus T cells. The second study, in turn, reports: Immunologically healthy infants undergoing open corrective cardiac surgery for congenital heart defects in Finland were used as donors. Thymus tissue was obtained as surgical resects removed during corrective cardiac surgery. Biased V and J gene segment usage appeared to be present in both thymic and peripheral blood repertoires. The related research reported highly overlapping thymic TCR repertoires among unrelated individuals. The study described the TCR alpha and beta repertoires in under 10 infant thymus samples and four matching peripheral blood samples. Donor ages ranged from roughly 7 to 244 days, and the cohort comprised more than 5 male and two female infants. Thymocytes were freed from the tissue by mechanical means and kept at -70 degrees C as pellets of 10-30 million cells. A QIAsymphony instrument was used to extract genomic DNA from frozen cell pellets. The immunoSEQ multiplex PCR assay was used to amplify the TCRB and TCRAD loci from a standardized amount of quality-controlled genomic DNA. The amplicons covered the V(D)J region and were long enough to include the CDR3 and to identify the V and J genes. The amplicons were sequenced on an Illumina platform via the commercial immunoSEQ service. Corrections for primer bias and sequencing errors followed previously described methods, while TCRAD and TCRB definitions were based on the IMGT database. Analysis of the repertoires was done with immunoSEQ Analyzer 3.0 and VDJTools and included basic statistics, V/J segment usage, diversity estimates, rarefaction and pairwise overlap. To estimate diversity, the Chao1, ChaoE, Efron-Thisted, Shannon and inverse Simpson indices were applied, and diversity was also estimated on datasets down-sampled to the smallest sample. Repertoire overlap was assessed by strict matching of CDR3 nucleotide sequence, V gene and J gene, and clustering was done by Jaccard-based multidimensional scaling. On average, thymus samples gave around 880,000 unique TCRB clonotypes, whereas blood samples gave around 80,000.

The V and J genes are TRBV6-4 and TRBJ2-1; the D gene is possibly TRBD1, with 5 bases matching. The receptor was derived from a boy in the first two years of life with a congenital heart defect. Donor details come from another sample of the same person, matched by shared clones. The sequencing input was thymocytes. The DNA is TGTGCCAGCAGTGGTCCCGGTCCGTGGGGCCGGAATGAGCAGTTCTTC. It codes for CASSGPGPWGRNEQFF.